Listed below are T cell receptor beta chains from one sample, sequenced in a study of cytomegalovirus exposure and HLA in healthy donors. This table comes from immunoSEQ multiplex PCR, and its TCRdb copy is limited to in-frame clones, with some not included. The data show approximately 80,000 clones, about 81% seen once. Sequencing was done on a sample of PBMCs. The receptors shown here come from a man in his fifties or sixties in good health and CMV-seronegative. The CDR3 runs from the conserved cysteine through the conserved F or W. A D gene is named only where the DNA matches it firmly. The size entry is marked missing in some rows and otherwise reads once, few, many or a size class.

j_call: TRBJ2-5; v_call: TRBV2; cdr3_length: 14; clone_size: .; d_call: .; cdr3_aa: CASRQWASAETQYF; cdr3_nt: TGTGCCAGCAGACAATGGGCTAGCGCTGAGACCCAGTACTTC
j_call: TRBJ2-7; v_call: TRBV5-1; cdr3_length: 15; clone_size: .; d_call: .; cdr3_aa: CASSLGPGAAYEQYF; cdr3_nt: TGCGCCAGCAGCTTGGGGCCAGGGGCGGCCTACGAGCAGTACTTC
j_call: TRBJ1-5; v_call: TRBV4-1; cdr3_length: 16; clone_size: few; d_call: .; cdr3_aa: CASSQDSGASNQPQHF; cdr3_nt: TGCGCCAGCAGCCAAGATTCAGGGGCTAGCAATCAGCCCCAGCATTTT
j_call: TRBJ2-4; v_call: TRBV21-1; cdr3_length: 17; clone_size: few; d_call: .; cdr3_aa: CASFTHNELFAKNIQYF; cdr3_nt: TGTGCCAGCTTCACCCATAACGAGCTTTTTGCCAAAAACATTCAGTACTTC
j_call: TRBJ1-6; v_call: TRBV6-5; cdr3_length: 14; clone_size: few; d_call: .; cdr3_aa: CASSFRDINSPLHF; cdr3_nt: TGTGCCAGCAGTTTCCGGGACATCAATTCACCCCTCCACTTT
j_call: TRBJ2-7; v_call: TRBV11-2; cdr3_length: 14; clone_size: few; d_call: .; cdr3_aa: CASVPVGGPYEQYF; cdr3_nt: TGTGCCAGCGTTCCGGTGGGGGGACCCTACGAGCAGTACTTC
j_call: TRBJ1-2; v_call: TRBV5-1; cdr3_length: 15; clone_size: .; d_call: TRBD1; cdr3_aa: CASSFGDRGPYGYTF; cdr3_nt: TGCGCCAGCAGCTTCGGTGACAGGGGGCCCTATGGCTACACCTTC
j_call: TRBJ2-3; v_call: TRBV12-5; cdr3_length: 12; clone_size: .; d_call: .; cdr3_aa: CASGRNTDTQYF; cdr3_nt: TGTGCTAGTGGCCGTAACACAGATACGCAGTATTTT
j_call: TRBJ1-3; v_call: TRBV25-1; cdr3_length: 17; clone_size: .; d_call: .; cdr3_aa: CASSEYLLARGGNTIYF; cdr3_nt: TGTGCCAGCAGTGAATATCTCCTCGCCAGGGGAGGAAACACCATATATTTT
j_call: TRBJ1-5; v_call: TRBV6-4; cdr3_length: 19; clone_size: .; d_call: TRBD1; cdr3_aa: CASSDPVHRDRDSNQPQHF; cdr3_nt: TGTGCCAGCAGTGACCCTGTTCACCGGGACAGGGATAGCAATCAGCCCCAGCATTTT
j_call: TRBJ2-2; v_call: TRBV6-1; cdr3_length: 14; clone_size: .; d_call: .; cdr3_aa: CASRQIGSTGELFF; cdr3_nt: TGTGCCAGCAGGCAAATCGGTAGCACCGGGGAGCTGTTTTTT
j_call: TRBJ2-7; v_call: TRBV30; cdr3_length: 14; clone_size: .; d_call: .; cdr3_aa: CAWSHNGQGYEQYF; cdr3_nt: TGTGCCTGGAGTCACAATGGGCAGGGCTACGAGCAGTACTTC
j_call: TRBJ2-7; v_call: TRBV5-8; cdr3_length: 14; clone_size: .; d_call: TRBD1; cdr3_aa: CASSLGQGTDEQYF; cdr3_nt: TGTGCCAGCAGCTTAGGACAGGGGACCGACGAGCAGTACTTC
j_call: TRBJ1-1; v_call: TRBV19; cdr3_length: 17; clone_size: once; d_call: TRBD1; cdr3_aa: CASTLGVARQGDTEAFF; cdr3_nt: TGTGCCAGTACCCTCGGAGTCGCGAGACAGGGGGACACTGAAGCTTTCTTT
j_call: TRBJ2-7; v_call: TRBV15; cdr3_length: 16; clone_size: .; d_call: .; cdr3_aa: CATSPRDSSFSYEQYF; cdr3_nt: TGTGCCACCAGCCCCCGAGACAGCTCCTTCTCCTACGAGCAGTACTTC
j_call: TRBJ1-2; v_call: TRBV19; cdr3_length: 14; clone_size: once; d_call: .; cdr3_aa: CASTGRATNYGYTF; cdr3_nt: TGTGCCAGTACTGGGAGAGCGACTAACTATGGCTACACCTTC
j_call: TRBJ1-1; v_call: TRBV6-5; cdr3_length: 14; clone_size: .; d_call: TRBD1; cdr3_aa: CASRLTGVNTEAFF; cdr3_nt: TGTGCCAGCAGATTAACAGGGGTGAACACTGAAGCTTTCTTT
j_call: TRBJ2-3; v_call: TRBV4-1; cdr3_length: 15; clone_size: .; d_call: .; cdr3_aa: CASSQVGRDTDTQYF; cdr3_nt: TGCGCCAGCAGCCAAGTGGGCAGAGACACAGATACGCAGTATTTT
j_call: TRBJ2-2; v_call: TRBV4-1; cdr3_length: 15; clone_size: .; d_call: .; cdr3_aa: CASSRGTVDTGELFF; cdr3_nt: TGCGCCAGCAGCCGCGGGACAGTAGACACCGGGGAGCTGTTTTTT
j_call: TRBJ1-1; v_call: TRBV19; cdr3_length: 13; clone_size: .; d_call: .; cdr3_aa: CASRSVGVAEAFF; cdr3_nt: TGTGCCAGTCGGTCGGTGGGAGTTGCTGAAGCTTTCTTT
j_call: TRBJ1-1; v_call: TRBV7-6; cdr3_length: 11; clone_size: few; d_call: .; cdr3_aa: CASSLDSQAFF; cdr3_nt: TGTGCCAGCAGCTTAGACAGTCAAGCTTTCTTT
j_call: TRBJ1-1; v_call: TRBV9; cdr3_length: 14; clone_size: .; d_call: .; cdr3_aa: CASSVADGDTKAFF; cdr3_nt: TGTGCCAGCAGCGTAGCGGACGGGGACACTAAAGCTTTCTTT